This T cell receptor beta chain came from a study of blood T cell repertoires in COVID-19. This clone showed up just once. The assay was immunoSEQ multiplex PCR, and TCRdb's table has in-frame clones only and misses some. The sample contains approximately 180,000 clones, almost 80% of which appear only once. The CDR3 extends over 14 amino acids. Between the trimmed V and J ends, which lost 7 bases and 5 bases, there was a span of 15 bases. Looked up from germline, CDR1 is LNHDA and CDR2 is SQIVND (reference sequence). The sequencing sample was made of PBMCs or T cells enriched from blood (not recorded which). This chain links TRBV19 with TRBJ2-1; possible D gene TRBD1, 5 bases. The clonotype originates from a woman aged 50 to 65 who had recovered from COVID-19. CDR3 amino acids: CASKLWGRDNEQFF. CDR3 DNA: TGTGCCAGTAAATTATGGGGCAGGGACAATGAGCAGTTCTTC.